A selection of T cell receptor beta chains follows, all from one sample in a study of identical twins. MiXCR, run by TCRdb on the 5' RACE reads, gives a single entry per CDR3 protein. Of over 500,000 distinct CDR3 sequences in the sample, roughly a fifth were seen once. The data were also submitted as part of a second study, on T cells expressing NK-cell markers.

The sample consisted of CD4+ T cells sorted from blood. The receptors were sampled from a woman between 18 and 30 years old in good health. The CDR3 runs from the conserved cysteine through the conserved F or W. The D gene is left open where the match is weak. A row's size may be missing; if present it is once, few, many or a size class.

CDR3 length: 15
V gene: TRBV5-1
clone size: many
D gene: TRBD1
J gene: TRBJ1-4
CDR3 protein: CASSLAGTGVEKLFF
CDR3 DNA: TGCGCCAGCAGCTTGGCCGGGACAGGGGTTGAAAAACTGTTTTTT

CDR3 length: 13
V gene: TRBV30
clone size: few
D gene: TRBD1
J gene: TRBJ2-5
CDR3 protein: CAWRGQDIGTQYF
CDR3 DNA: TGTGCCTGGCGGGGACAGGACATAGGGACCCAGTACTTC

CDR3 length: 11
V gene: TRBV29-1
clone size: few
D gene: NA
J gene: TRBJ2-1
CDR3 protein: CSAWVGNEQFF
CDR3 DNA: TGCAGCGCGTGGGTCGGCAATGAGCAGTTCTTC

CDR3 length: 17
V gene: TRBV5-1
clone size: NA
D gene: TRBD2
J gene: TRBJ2-2
CDR3 protein: CASSWRGGGTNTGELFF
CDR3 DNA: TGCGCCAGCAGCTGGCGCGGCGGGGGGACGAACACCGGGGAGCTGTTTTTT

CDR3 length: 15
V gene: TRBV5-6
clone size: NA
D gene: NA
J gene: TRBJ1-2
CDR3 protein: CASIVYGTYQPIYTF
CDR3 DNA: TGTGCCAGCATCGTATATGGGACCTACCAACCCATCTACACCTTC

CDR3 length: 18
V gene: TRBV2
clone size: NA
D gene: NA
J gene: TRBJ2-3
CDR3 protein: CASSELLLRAQRPDTQYF
CDR3 DNA: TGTGCCAGCAGTGAGCTACTACTTCGGGCCCAGCGTCCAGATACGCAGTATTTT

CDR3 length: 14
V gene: TRBV7-8
clone size: few
D gene: TRBD1
J gene: TRBJ1-1
CDR3 protein: CASREQQGSTEAFF
CDR3 DNA: TGTGCCAGCAGGGAGCAACAGGGGAGCACTGAAGCTTTCTTT

CDR3 length: 13
V gene: TRBV27
clone size: NA
D gene: NA
J gene: TRBJ2-2
CDR3 protein: CASRDSRLGELFF
CDR3 DNA: TGTGCCAGCAGAGATTCGCGGCTGGGGGAGCTGTTTTTT

CDR3 length: 14
V gene: TRBV6-1
clone size: NA
D gene: NA
J gene: TRBJ2-5
CDR3 protein: CASSRLVSQETQYF
CDR3 DNA: TGTGCCAGCAGTCGACTAGTAAGCCAAGAGACCCAGTACTTC

CDR3 length: 14
V gene: TRBV2
clone size: NA
D gene: TRBD2
J gene: TRBJ2-1
CDR3 protein: CASRLAGTYNEQFF
CDR3 DNA: TGTGCCAGCCGACTAGCGGGGACATACAATGAGCAGTTCTTC

CDR3 length: 15
V gene: TRBV11-2
clone size: NA
D gene: NA
J gene: TRBJ1-2
CDR3 protein: CASSDQGGPNYGYTF
CDR3 DNA: TGTGCCAGCAGCGACCAAGGAGGGCCGAACTATGGCTACACCTTC

CDR3 length: 15
V gene: TRBV9
clone size: NA
D gene: NA
J gene: TRBJ2-1
CDR3 protein: CASTLAGDHYNEQFF
CDR3 DNA: TGTGCCAGCACTTTAGCAGGGGACCACTACAATGAGCAGTTCTTC

CDR3 length: 19
V gene: TRBV4-2
clone size: few
D gene: TRBD1
J gene: TRBJ2-2
CDR3 protein: CASSRRKGRQGPNTGELFF
CDR3 DNA: TGTGCCAGCAGCCGAAGGAAAGGAAGACAGGGCCCGAACACCGGGGAGCTGTTTTTT

CDR3 length: 10
V gene: TRBV20-1
clone size: few
D gene: NA
J gene: TRBJ2-1
CDR3 protein: CSAINSEQFF
CDR3 DNA: TGCAGTGCTATAAATTCTGAGCAGTTCTTC

CDR3 length: 13
V gene: TRBV5-1
clone size: NA
D gene: NA
J gene: TRBJ1-1
CDR3 protein: CASRAQGGTEAFF
CDR3 DNA: TGCGCCAGCAGGGCCCAGGGTGGCACTGAAGCTTTCTTT

CDR3 length: 16
V gene: TRBV7-2
clone size: NA
D gene: TRBD2
J gene: TRBJ2-3
CDR3 protein: CASSLGLAGRTDTQYF
CDR3 DNA: TGTGCCAGCAGCTTAGGACTAGCGGGACGCACAGATACGCAGTATTTT

CDR3 length: 12
V gene: TRBV20-1
clone size: NA
D gene: TRBD2
J gene: TRBJ2-7
CDR3 protein: CSAEAGGFEQYF
CDR3 DNA: TGCAGTGCAGAGGCGGGGGGTTTCGAGCAGTACTTC